This T cell receptor beta chain originates from a study of blood T cells in healthy people across ages. Primed by a sample-barcoded 5' primer and a J-beta primer mix, a second PCR proceeded for about 7 to 11 cycles. All cDNA molecules were each tagged by a template-switch adaptor with 12 random nucleotides. Each CDR3 protein gets one entry after TCRdb re-called the 5' RACE reads with MiXCR. The sample has approximately 770,000 distinct CDR3 sequences; about three fifths are singletons. Per individual sample, total RNA of at least 6 micrograms was extracted. CDR3 length: 16 amino acids. The junction had 16 bases not matched to a gene; V was cut back by 10 bases and J by 6 bases. Germline V gives CDR1 SGHTA, CDR2 FQGNSA.

The sequence came from a man younger than 45 in good health. The chain carries TRBV7-2 and TRBJ2-3; 10 bases align to TRBD1. Sequenced sample: blood. The CDR3 sequence: CAIVPGQGLNWDTQYF. CDR3 DNA sequence: TGTGCCATCGTACCGGGACAGGGGCTTAATTGGGATACGCAGTATTTT.